This T cell receptor beta chain originates from a study of blood T cells in healthy people across ages. Study conclusions and caveats: Whereas aged donors had fewer naive CD4+ cells, long-lived donors had more of them and higher diversity. Unsorted PBMCs ruled out conclusive naive versus antigen-experienced comparison.

There are a few counts of this clonotype. The antigen is undetermined. Each donor gave approximately 9.7 milliliters of peripheral blood. The V end lost 5 bases, the J end lost 7 bases, and 15 bases lay between the germline ends. This CDR3 region has 14 residues. Combining a sample-barcoded 5' primer with a J-beta primer mix, a second PCR ran for about 7 to 11 cycles. A template-switch adaptor with 12 random nucleotides tagged each cDNA molecule. TCRdb re-derived calls from the 5' RACE reads in MiXCR, one entry per CDR3 protein. The table shows over a million distinct CDR3 sequences, with roughly 40% occurring only once.

The sequenced sample was blood. The chain couples TRBV12-3 or TRBV12-4 to TRBJ2-1; the D gene is possibly TRBD1 (5 bases). The sequence was collected from a woman between 18 and 29 years old in good health. CDR3 protein: CASSPPGNTNEQFF. The CDR3 nucleotides read TGTGCCAGCAGTCCGCCAGGGAATACGAATGAGCAGTTCTTC.